This T cell receptor (beta chain) originates from a study of shared clonotypes between healthy human individuals (dated by TCRdb to the early 2020s). About the investigation overall: The cohort included a few men and a couple of women between 18 and 49 years of age. Each donor's leukapheresis produced roughly between roughly 0.85 and 10 billion PBMCs. For each donor, CD4 naive and CD4 memory were each run on three plates, CD8 naive on two plates, and CD8 memory on one plate. Different laboratories and diverse techniques were used to prepare libraries and sequence TCR repertoires, to increase sequencing depth and limit assay-specific biases. To estimate repertoire size and how much clonotype sharing occurs between individuals, the study deeply sequenced the blood TCR repertoires of five healthy adults.

For the CD8 naive samples, CD45RO-negative cells were positively selected for CCR7, yielding a CD45RA+CCR7+ population from which TemRA cells were excluded. The donors were healthy, HIV-negative adults with no recently reported acute infections or vaccinations. Every donor was a Caucasian adult living in Nashville, Tennessee, USA. After blood collection by leukapheresis, PBMCs were isolated using Ficoll-Histopaque density gradient centrifugation and then cryopreserved in the vapor phase of liquid nitrogen. Analytical flow cytometry was used to check the purity and quantity of every magnetically sorted T cell population. Each sorted fraction had its genomic DNA isolated and then quantified by UV absorbance on a Nanodrop 2000c. Paper-wide results and their limitations: Even with the large sequencing depth, rarefaction of the sorted-subset datasets indicated that sequencing was incomplete. Compared with non-shared clonotypes, the clonotypes found in all four sorted-subset donors had higher generation probabilities. Sharing across several donors was observed for about 5% of naive CD4, over 3% of naive CD8, 2.3% of memory CD4, and 0.4% of memory CD8 clonotypes. Based on pairwise subsampling, the degree of clonotype sharing among donors was expected to be affected by sequencing depth. Larger estimated clonotype richness was generally found for naive subsets than for memory subsets. Sampling was restricted to blood, and TCR repertoires in tissues likely differ from the TCR repertoires found in blood. Because the study included a small number of donors, the genetic and exposure-history diversity represented was limited.

The CDR3 numbers 13 residues from cysteine through phenylalanine. This entry keeps only the CDR3 DNA: 39 bases, framed from base 1. Germline trimming: 11 bases from V, 7 bases from J; junction bases outside gene matches: 9. For CDR1 and CDR2, the germline V gene lists MNHNS and SASEGT. TCR CDR3 regions were amplified from genomic DNA by multiplex PCR using the deep immunoSEQ assay. For each cell subset, the extracted genomic DNA was distributed evenly across all wells of several immunoSEQ 96-well plates, and each plate served as one replicate. Each replicate PCR for sorted subsets received roughly 200 ng genomic DNA, equal to tens of thousands of T cell genomes. Purified libraries were measured with a Qubit 3.0 fluorometer, size-checked on a Bioanalyzer 2100, and measured again with the KAPA Library Quantification kit. Each immunoSEQ 96-well plate was sequenced on its own single-read 150-cycle Illumina NextSeq 550 flow cell. The paper's data handling went like this. The immunoSEQ output contained only junctional sequences without quality scores, so filtering could not match that applied to full-length reads. Sequences were annotated with PyIR, a Python wrapper for IgBLAST v1.9, using IMGT germline references to assign V/J genes and CDR3. Any read was removed if the V/J assignment was weak (E-value above 1e-6), the CDR3 was missing, or the read contained stop codons, out-of-frame junctions, or ambiguous translated residues. A V3J clonotype was defined by an identical inferred V gene, J gene, and CDR3 amino acid sequence. Percentage overlap between repertoires was computed as shared unique clonotypes divided by the size of the smaller repertoire. Richness of each repertoire was evaluated using RTK rarefaction, the Chao1 estimator, and Recon v2.1 estimates of unobserved clonotypes. OLGA was used to compute generation probabilities for all TCRbeta clonotypes that the gDNA method yielded from a handful of donors. What TCRdb holds here is the immuneACCESS table cut down to in-frame rearrangements. Part of the clones is not present; checked against another copy, under half of the missing clones reflect an unresolved V gene, and the others are unexplained. That table gives V, J and clone size, and the DNA gave D and trimming. The sample yields some 580,000 clones; more than 95% were counted once. The leading ten clones occupy roughly 0.29% of the sample.

On this clone: Its binding antigen is unknown. Per-base qualities were not stored, and no clone one base away is much larger.

This receptor was taken from a man aged 25-45 years in good health. The chain joins TRBV6-1 to TRBJ2-2; 8 bases in the junction line up with TRBD1. Sequenced sample: naive CD8+ T cells sorted from blood. This specimen's cell subset or site label, interpreted: CD45RA+CCR7+. The CDR3 reads as follows: CAGDGQGNGELFF. In nucleotides, the sequence is TGTGCCGGAGACGGACAGGGAAACGGGGAGCTGTTTTTT.